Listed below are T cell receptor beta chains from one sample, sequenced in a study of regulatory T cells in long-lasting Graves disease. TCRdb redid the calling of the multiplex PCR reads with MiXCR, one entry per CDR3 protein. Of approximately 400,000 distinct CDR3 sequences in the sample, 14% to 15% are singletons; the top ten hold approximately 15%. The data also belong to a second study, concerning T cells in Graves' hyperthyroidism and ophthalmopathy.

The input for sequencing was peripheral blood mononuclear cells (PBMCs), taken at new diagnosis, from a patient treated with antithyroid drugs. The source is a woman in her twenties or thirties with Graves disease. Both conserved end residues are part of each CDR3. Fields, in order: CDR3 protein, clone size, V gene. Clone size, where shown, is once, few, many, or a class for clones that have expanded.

CASSETGATEAFF,many,TRBV3-1
CASRPPPGPTGELFF,.,TRBV19
CASSPNQNSNSPLHF,.,TRBV18
CASSPTRKTTGSYEQYF,many,TRBV12-3/TRBV12-4
CASSQERGAKAFF,many,TRBV3-1
CAIRGHLTEAFF,few,TRBV10-3
CASSTASEQYF,.,TRBV11-2
CASSLGSASGSRETQYF,.,TRBV5-1
CASSGQGRSYNEQFF,few,TRBV9
CASRPGLLDTQYF,.,TRBV28
CASSSTGGGYEQYF,.,TRBV2
CASSLGWGYNEQFF,many,TRBV7-2
CASSLVAPSRPKLEKLFF,many,TRBV11-2
CASSPGRSLYGYTF,many,TRBV6-2/TRBV6-3
CASSSFTNEQFF,many,TRBV12-3/TRBV12-4
CASSPGWEPTDTQYF,many,TRBV7-8
CASSRDRGPTYEQYF,many,TRBV28
CASSLAMVYNEQFF,.,TRBV5-1
CASSEGLAGVYEQFF,.,TRBV2
CASSFYICSAPNVGYTF,.,TRBV5-4
CASSQEEGPGTNTGELFF,.,TRBV3-1
CASSFDRVGLETQYF,.,TRBV6-5
CASSPDRGLTGNTIYF,.,TRBV5-1
CASSPKGLAGVVPYEQYF,many,TRBV18
CASSRPGQYNEQFF,many,TRBV3-1
CASSLRDRDQPQHF,.,TRBV12-3/TRBV12-4
CASSSPGQQETQYF,.,TRBV28
CASSPTVSETQYF,few,TRBV4-1
CASTLGLNYGYTF,many,TRBV7-2
CSARDLNQPQHF,.,TRBV20-1
CASSVEGWGTEAFF,few,TRBV9
CASMMEASNQPQHF,many,TRBV2
CASGDQGGSTDTQYF,.,TRBV6-1
CASSWTSGFKPTNTGELFF,many,TRBV7-3
CSAISGTPPYEQYF,many,TRBV20-1
CASSSRDLTYEQYF,many,TRBV7-8
CSVEEVGLETQYF,many,TRBV29-1
CSVSRTSQETQYF,.,TRBV29-1
CASSQVYPSGAGVGNEQFF,many,TRBV3-1
CASSFGLAGAAEQYF,.,TRBV5-8
CSVDSGDSYNEQFF,few,TRBV29-1
CASSLNVAGSEEQYF,many,TRBV19
CASKSGIGGAYNEQFF,many,TRBV28
CASSIAGEVYEQFF,.,TRBV5-1
CASSIGRQSRDEQYF,.,TRBV19
CASSPGHSSGADVLTF,.,TRBV7-3
CASSLEGLAETQYF,few,TRBV5-1
CAWSVRMNTEAFF,many,TRBV30
CASSSKPTGGVYGYTF,few,TRBV7-3
CASSVEQRAVTDTQYF,few,TRBV9
CASSQVGANTEAFF,many,TRBV4-1
CASNQGTGLDEQFF,few,TRBV6-1
CASSFRDRTYEQYF,.,TRBV11-2
CSARSSRSHEQFF,.,TRBV20-1
CASSGLAVQETQYF,many,TRBV2
CASSLLRVDGETQYF,many,TRBV7-2
CASIPRGLTGELFF,many,TRBV6-2/TRBV6-3
CASNQPNNKYEQYF,few,TRBV14
CASSFLTGAYSPLHF,many,TRBV11-2